These T cell receptor beta chains were read from a single sample in a study of cytomegalovirus exposure and HLA in healthy donors. TCRdb keeps only in-frame clones here, not all; method: immunoSEQ multiplex PCR. Here the sample spans 150,000 to 200,000 clones, around four fifths being singletons. The specimen was PBMCs. The receptors come from a man in his forties in good health and CMV-seropositive. Each CDR3 is given with its conserved first and last residue.

16	TRBV10-1	TRBJ2-1	CASSGETGGPYNEQFF
15	TRBV7-9	TRBJ1-1	CASSSEPDRTYEAFF
16	TRBV2	TRBJ2-3	CASPRGLAGAGDTQYF
13	TRBV5-1	TRBJ2-5	CASSPRGAETQYF
15	TRBV7-2	TRBJ2-5	CASSSGLAIQETQYF
14	TRBV5-4	TRBJ1-2	CASSGGQGRVGYTF
15	TRBV19	TRBJ2-7	CASKVMGQGSYEQYF
13	TRBV6-1	.	CASLDRAIYEQYF
18	TRBV1	TRBJ1-1	CTSSQDRDRGGSNTEAFF
15	TRBV5-4	TRBJ2-5	CASSLGQGVAETQYF
12	TRBV6-4	TRBJ2-1	CASSAQGNEQFF
13	TRBV7-6	TRBJ2-3	CASSSGDSYTQYF
14	TRBV11-2	TRBJ2-3	CASSVPGFADTQYF
15	TRBV12-1	TRBJ1-5	CASSATGQRNQPQHF
14	TRBV7-9	TRBJ1-1	CASGQTRLNTEAFF
15	TRBV5-4	TRBJ2-5	CASSRNDRNQETQYF
15	TRBV25-1	TRBJ2-7	CASSGGRGGKREQYF
14	TRBV2	TRBJ2-1	CASRGLAGANEQFF
13	TRBV27	TRBJ2-5	CASSLAVWETQYF
12	TRBV5-1	TRBJ2-7	CASRDSPYEQYF